This TCR beta chain was identified in a study of T-cell reconstitution after alpha-beta-depleted transplantation in children. Whole-study results and caveats: Several hundred expanded graft clones reportedly were the source of alpha-beta T cells about two months after transplant.

The TCRbeta library was prepared with unique molecular identifiers. TCRdb reanalysed the PCR reads using MiXCR and keeps one entry per CDR3 protein. The sample includes approximately 240,000 distinct CDR3 sequences, about 11% of them seen just once. Germline-derived CDR1 and CDR2 are SEHNR and FQNEAQ (reference sequence). The trim removed 3 bases at V and 8 bases at J, leaving 7 bases unmatched. The CDR3 has 14 residues. As concerns this clonotype: Its specificity is unknown.

This TCR was sampled from a child less than two years old with acute myeloid leukemia, due to receive a stem cell transplant. This chain joins TRBV7-9 and TRBJ1-2, with 9 nucleotides matching TRBD1. Sequenced here: PBMCs, sampled before TCRalphabeta/CD19-depleted stem cell transplant. This CDR3 reads CASSLGGQGGGYTF. CDR3 nucleotides: TGTGCCAGCAGCTTGGGGGGACAGGGTGGCGGCTACACCTTC. Full variable domain (missing parts from reference TRBV7-9 and TRBJ1-2): DTGVSQNPRHKITKRGQNVTFRCDPISEHNRLYWYRQTLGQGPEFLTYFQNEAQLEKSRLLSDRFSAERPKGSFSTLEIQRTEQGDSAMYLCASSLGGQGGGYTFGSGTRLTVV.